The T cell receptor (beta chain) described here comes from a study of T cells in Graves' hyperthyroidism and ophthalmopathy. Ophthalmopathy patients had moderate-to-severe active disease, CAS ≥3, NOSPECS ≥4, and disease duration under 3 months. Diagnostic decisions used clinical symptoms, serum thyroxine and TRAb, thyroid ultrasound and orbital computed tomography. Broader study findings: Clonotypes that were expanded in thyroid above 0.001 mostly appeared in blood too. Ophthalmopathy stood apart from stable hyperthyroidism in a 13 V-J model.

TCR beta CDR3 regions were amplified from RNA. First-round RT-PCR with HTBI primers amplified the TCR CDR3 region. TCRdb reprocessed the multiplex PCR reads with MiXCR, giving one entry per CDR3 protein. The sample yields around 600,000 distinct CDR3 sequences, 14% seen once. This clonotype was detected ten times or more. Antigen specificity is unknown. Germline V CDR1 and CDR2: SNHLY, FYNNEI. This CDR3 comprises 15 residues. V shed 4 bases, J shed 0 bases, and the junction held 6 bases outside the gene matches. The sequenced sample consisted of blood. The chain has TRBV2 and TRBJ2-7; TRBD1 agrees at 7 bases. The source is a woman aged 45-60 years with Graves' ophthalmopathy. The CDR3 nucleotides are TGTGCCAGCAGTGGTAGGGGACAGACCTCCTACGAGCAGTACTTC. Amino acid sequence: CASSGRGQTSYEQYF.